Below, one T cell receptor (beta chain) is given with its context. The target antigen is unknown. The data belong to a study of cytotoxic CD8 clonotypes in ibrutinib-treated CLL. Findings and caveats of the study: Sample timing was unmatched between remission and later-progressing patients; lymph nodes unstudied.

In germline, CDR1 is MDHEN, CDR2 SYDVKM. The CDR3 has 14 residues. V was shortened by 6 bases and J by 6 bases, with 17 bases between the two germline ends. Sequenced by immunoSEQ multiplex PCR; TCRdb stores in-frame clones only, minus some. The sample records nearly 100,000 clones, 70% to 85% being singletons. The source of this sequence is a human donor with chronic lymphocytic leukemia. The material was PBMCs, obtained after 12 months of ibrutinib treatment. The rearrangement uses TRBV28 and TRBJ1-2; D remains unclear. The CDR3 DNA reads TGTGCCAGCAGCGAAAATGACATTAGGAATGGCTACACCTTC. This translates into CASSENDIRNGYTF.